Shown below are 5 T cell receptor beta chains from a single sample sequenced in a study of CD8+ T cells in alopecia areata. RNA, once extracted, was reverse transcribed into cDNA for use as the sequencing template. Repertoires were generated with immunoSEQ multiplex PCR, while TCRdb's copy carries only in-frame clones and drops some. The sample yields some 200,000 clones, roughly 62% seen once. Treatment defined: oral pan-JAK inhibitor, 5-10 mg twice daily. The source was CD8+ T cells sorted from blood, collected at week 24, from a patient treated with tofacitinib. These receptors were obtained from a human donor with alopecia areata.

The CDR3 reads CASSLPGQGMYTEAFF. CDR3 DNA sequence: TGTGCCAGCAGCTTACCCGGACAGGGGATGTACACTGAAGCTTTCTTT. The chain is built from TRBV9 and TRBJ1-1; 9 bases are a match to TRBD1. This CDR3 comprises 16 residues. The germline V gene has CDR1 SGDLS and CDR2 YYNGEE. V dropped 4 bases and J dropped 3; count of bases not matched to a gene: 10.

V usage is TRBV27 and J usage is TRBJ1-1; tentative D call: TRBD1 (6 bases). Germline lookup yields CDR1 MNHEY and CDR2 SMNVEV (reference sequence). This CDR3 has 15 amino acids. V gave up 3 bases and J gave up 3 bases, with 14 bases separating them. The CDR3 DNA reads as TGTGCCAGCAGTTTTAGGACAGCGTCATACACTGAAGCTTTCTTT. Its protein product is CASSFRTASYTEAFF.

V usage is TRBV2 and J usage is TRBJ1-2; 12 bases map to TRBD1. Unmatched junction bases numbered 5, after V lost 3 bases and J lost 6 bases. The CDR3 contains 15 residues. Germline V gene lookup returns CDR1 SNHLY and CDR2 FYNNEI. In DNA form, the CDR3 reads TGTGCCAGCAGTGAGACCGGGACAGGGGGCAATGGCTACACCTTC. This translates into CASSETGTGGNGYTF.

The CDR3 DNA is TGTGCCTGGAGTGGTGGAAGCTGGGCAGATACGCAGTATTTT. As protein: CAWSGGSWADTQYF. This chain joins TRBV30 and TRBJ2-3, with unresolved D. The CDR3 is 14 residues long. CDR1 is GTSNPN, CDR2 SVGIG, per germline (reference sequence). Trimming removed 1 base from V and 4 bases from J, with 12 bases in between.

This clone came up a few times. The genes are TRBV5-6 and TRBJ1-1, with 10 bases fitting TRBD1. Germline V lookup: CDR1 SGHDT, CDR2 YYEEEE. V dropped 4 bases and J dropped 11; count of bases not matched to a gene: 14. The CDR3 contains 15 residues. The CDR3 nucleotides read TGTGCCAGCAGCCCTACCGGGGACAGGGGATTGGGGGCTTTCTTT. Translation gives CASSPTGDRGLGAFF.